Reported below is one T cell receptor (beta chain). With 5 bases clipped from V and 3 bases from J, the junction kept 6 bases outside the gene matches. Per the germline V gene, CDR1 is SGHVS and CDR2 is FQNEAQ. This CDR3 is built from 14 residues. The data originate from a study of blood T cell repertoires in COVID-19. The wider study: Sites in the United States, Italy and Spain provided acute and convalescent COVID-19 samples. PBMCs, B-cell-depleted T cells, or T cells were the source of the cDNA or gDNA that made up the material.

In the original processing: Estimates of nucleated cell counts were drawn from the amplification of reference gene primers. Assay used: immunoSEQ multiplex PCR; TCRdb lists only in-frame clones, some missing. V and J calls plus clone size are reproduced from that table; the DNA served to infer D and trimming. Here the sample spans 260,000 or so clones, around 82% being singletons. The clonotype was recovered from a human donor in a cohort sampled during active COVID-19. The chain carries TRBV7-8 and TRBJ2-7, with 8 bases lining up with TRBD2. The sample taken for sequencing was peripheral blood. The CDR3 protein is CASSPRGGLYEQYF. In DNA, the CDR3 is TGTGCCAGCAGCCCCCGGGGGGGGCTCTACGAGCAGTACTTC.